Listed here are 18 T cell receptor beta chains from one sample, sequenced in a study of monozygotic twins with inflammatory bowel disease. TCRdb derives one entry per CDR3 protein from the 5' RACE reads, leaving out DNA. Seen in this sample are 400,000 to 500,000 distinct CDR3 sequences; the ten most common clones hold roughly 2.5%. The sample taken for sequencing was blood. These receptors were obtained from a human donor with ulcerative colitis or Crohn's disease, or a healthy co-twin of an affected twin (not recorded which).

V gene TRBV5-1 combines with J gene TRBJ1-2; the TRBD1 assignment by TCRdb is unverifiable without DNA. Germline V lookup: CDR1 SGHRS, CDR2 YFSETQ. The CDR3 sequence is 14 residues long. CDR3 residues: CASSGGSPAYGYTF.

The V and J genes are TRBV7-2 and TRBJ2-4; TCRdb designates TRBD1, a call that cannot be tested without DNA. This CDR3 spans 15 amino acids. The germline gives CDR1 SGHTA, CDR2 FQGNSA. The CDR3 loop is CASSPRTGKGNIQYF.

The chain uses TRBV20-1 and TRBJ1-5; TCRdb outputs TRBD1, but without DNA this stays unchecked. This CDR3 is built from 15 residues. Germline V gene lookup returns CDR1 DFQATT and CDR2 SNEGSKA (reference sequence). The CDR3 reads CSARSDSYSNQPQHF.

V is TRBV29-1 and J is TRBJ2-1; TCRdb reports TRBD1, a call that lacks DNA to check it against. Germline lookup yields CDR1 SQVTM and CDR2 ANQGSEA. The CDR3 runs to 14 residues. The CDR3 spells CSGKDRGRRDEQFF.

The rearrangement links TRBV27 to TRBJ1-4; lacking DNA, the TRBD1 call made by TCRdb goes unchecked. CDR1 MNHEY and CDR2 SMNVEV come from the germline V gene (reference sequence). The CDR3 is made up of 16 amino acids. CDR3 region: CASSLSRAGGSEKLFF.

This sequence joins TRBV27 and TRBJ1-2; TCRdb's D gene call, TRBD1, goes unchecked for lack of DNA. Looked up from germline, CDR1 is MNHEY and CDR2 is SMNVEV (reference sequence). The CDR3 runs to 14 residues. The CDR3 loop reads CASSLGTANDGYTF.

This sequence joins TRBV5-6 and TRBJ2-5. CDR1 and CDR2 from the germline V gene are SGHDT and YYEEEE. There are 17 residues in the CDR3. The CDR3 spells CASSLGELRLQGETQYF.

This rearrangement joins TRBV30 to TRBJ1-5. Germline CDR1 is GTSNPN and CDR2 is SVGIG (reference sequence). CDR3 length: 14 amino acids. CDR3: CAWSPRQTYQPQHF.

The V gene is TRBV3-1, the J gene TRBJ2-1; TCRdb gives TRBD1 as the D gene, but with no DNA this cannot be confirmed. CDR1 and CDR2 (germline): LGHDT, YNNKEL (reference sequence). CDR3 length equals 20 residues. The CDR3 here is CASSQEWSMDPGTVYNEQFF.

CDR3 residues: CASSLGQVTYNEQFF. The chain links TRBV5-4 to TRBJ2-1. The CDR3 contains 15 residues. Germline V lookup: CDR1 SGHNT, CDR2 YYREEE (reference sequence).

The rearrangement links TRBV24-1 to TRBJ2-5; as DNA is missing, the TRBD1 call by TCRdb cannot be tested. The germline V gene encodes CDR1 KGHDR and CDR2 SFDVKD. This CDR3 is 14 amino acids long. The CDR3 reads CATSDPGGGETQYF.

This chain's CDR3 is CAWKPGGNTGELFF. The chain has TRBV30 and TRBJ2-2; TCRdb selects TRBD1, and the lack of DNA leaves this call unchecked. CDR3 length: 14 amino acids. Looked up from germline, CDR1 is GTSNPN and CDR2 is SVGIG (reference sequence).

The chain is built from TRBV20-1 and TRBJ2-5; TCRdb designates TRBD2, a call that cannot be tested without DNA. The length of the CDR3 is 13 residues. Germline-derived CDR1 and CDR2 are DFQATT and SNEGSKA (reference sequence). The CDR3 protein is CSAPRGGQETQYF.

This chain links TRBV2 with TRBJ2-7; TCRdb picks TRBD1, but there is no DNA to check that call. The CDR3 covers 15 residues. CDR1 and CDR2 (germline): SNHLY, FYNNEI. The CDR3 is CASSQHRGVDYEQYF.

The chain recombines TRBV5-1 with TRBJ2-1; absent DNA, TCRdb's TRBD1 call cannot be checked. CDR3 size: 12 residues. Germline loops: CDR1 SGHRS, CDR2 YFSETQ. The CDR3: CASSWGQQGQFF.

This chain uses TRBV7-8 with TRBJ1-5; with no DNA, the TCRdb D assignment of TRBD1 cannot be verified. The CDR3 loop spans 18 amino acids. In germline, CDR1 is SGHVS, CDR2 FQNEAQ. This chain's CDR3 is CASSLIRGRNYSNQPQHF.

The genes are TRBV20-1 and TRBJ1-3. This CDR3 has 13 amino acids. The germline V gene encodes CDR1 DFQATT and CDR2 SNEGSKA (reference sequence). The CDR3 sequence: CSARALSGNTIYF.

The J gene is TRBJ2-3, the V gene TRBV20-1; the D gene TCRdb calls, TRBD2, cannot be checked with no DNA. From germline, CDR1 is DFQATT and CDR2 SNEGSKA (reference sequence). The CDR3 spans 14 residues. The CDR3 spells CSANLAGAADTQYF.